These T cell receptor beta chains were read from a single sample in a study of T cell repertoires in cytomegalovirus infection. TCRdb re-derived calls from the reads in MiXCR, one entry per CDR3 protein. The sample carries 560,000 or so distinct CDR3 sequences, 16% recorded once. The sequenced sample was CD8+ T cells from PBMCs. The source of these receptors is a human donor in good health (CMV status not recorded). Some clones in this sample may be carry-over from other donors' samples. The CDR3 runs from the conserved cysteine through the conserved F or W. Fields, in order: V gene, clone size, J gene, CDR3 protein. Clone size is not always given. Where it is, it says once, few, many or a class for expanded clones.

TRBV7-6	many	TRBJ2-1	CASSPLGDGASFSSYNEQFF
TRBV9	few	TRBJ1-1	CASSVTGTATEAFF
TRBV6-6	few	TRBJ2-7	CASSYSSSGKHEQYF
TRBV13	.	TRBJ2-1	CASTQGAGGPYNEQFF
TRBV30	few	TRBJ2-3	CAWSKTGTTDTQYF
TRBV2	.	TRBJ2-5	CASSGRGLAGFGTQYF
TRBV9	.	TRBJ1-4	CASSLPGTGKGNEKLFF
TRBV7-9	many	TRBJ2-5	CASSLAYGQGGETQYF
TRBV7-3	many	TRBJ2-1	CASSSSGPHGEQFF
TRBV14	few	TRBJ1-4	CASRGGTFEKLFF
TRBV7-2	many	TRBJ2-7	CASSFGSGLYEQYF
TRBV3-1	few	TRBJ2-1	CASSPRVKYNEQFF
TRBV6-5	many	TRBJ1-5	CASSSLPTEGEGQPQHF
TRBV2	.	TRBJ2-5	CASSGGRMETQYF
TRBV4-1	.	TRBJ2-7	CASSQGGGAYEQYF
TRBV20-1	.	TRBJ1-1	CSARGPYSLNTEAFF
TRBV30	.	TRBJ1-2	CASREAKYGYTF
TRBV7-2	many	TRBJ1-4	CASSFGTSNEKLFF
TRBV7-2	many	TRBJ2-1	CASSSNSGIHWSEQFF
TRBV12-3/TRBV12-4	many	TRBJ2-5	CASSSGLGQGETQYF
TRBV7-8	many	TRBJ1-1	CASSLVGGLRPMNTEAFF
TRBV7-9	many	TRBJ2-7	CASSLTTGSDEQYF
TRBV11-1	.	TRBJ2-3	CASSLTAVATDTQYF
TRBV3-1	.	TRBJ1-2	CASSQDMGNFYGYTF
TRBV24-1	many	TRBJ2-7	CATSDSAPKGSSYEQYF
TRBV15	.	TRBJ1-1	CATSTRGTGREAFF
TRBV27	many	TRBJ1-5	CASSPRGQGLSGNQPQHF
TRBV7-9	few	TRBJ2-5	CASSPPRDKQETQYF
TRBV20-1	.	TRBJ2-7	CSARVRGQRAKYPYEQYF
TRBV6-1	.	TRBJ1-1	CASSSIRGAFERGRESEAFF
TRBV11-2	many	TRBJ2-4	CASSLDRVGKNIQYF
TRBV5-1	few	TRBJ2-7	CASSLFWGRVYEQYF
TRBV19	.	TRBJ1-5	CASSDRDTIQPQHF
TRBV24-1	.	TRBJ2-1	CATSDFGWNNEQFF
TRBV6-1	few	TRBJ1-1	CASSADGLWNTEAFF
TRBV27	few	TRBJ1-6	CASSLSREGGSPLHF
TRBV2	.	TRBJ2-7	CASSGTSGGLCYEKYF
TRBV12-3/TRBV12-4	.	TRBJ2-7	CASSVIGTGYEQYF
TRBV12-3/TRBV12-4	.	TRBJ2-3	CASSSGEAGGTTDTQYF
TRBV19	many	TRBJ2-2	CASSARGQPNTGELFF
TRBV19	many	TRBJ1-6	CASSIRQVQGNSPLHF
TRBV25-1	many	TRBJ2-3	CASSEFNRGRSTDTQYF
TRBV7-2	many	TRBJ1-3	CASSLDTRPGNTIYF
TRBV20-1	few	TRBJ1-2	CSARAHRMPNYGYTF
TRBV12-3/TRBV12-4	many	TRBJ2-2	CASSLSPGLINTGELFF
TRBV2	.	TRBJ2-1	CASSESGRAWNEQFF
TRBV11-2	many	TRBJ1-6	CASSLSVGSPLHF
TRBV20-1	.	TRBJ1-5	CSAGERSDSNQPQHF
TRBV28	.	TRBJ1-1	CASSPDRFITEAFF
TRBV27	few	TRBJ2-5	CASSPILGRLQETQYF
TRBV24-1	.	TRBJ1-1	CATSAPGAFF
TRBV27	.	TRBJ1-6	CASSLGWAVGSPLHF
TRBV12-5	many	TRBJ2-2	CASGLVYGPSNTGELFF
TRBV6-5	many	TRBJ1-5	CASSYTAGGNQPQHF
TRBV4-2	.	TRBJ2-3	CASSQVVTDTQYF
TRBV2	.	TRBJ2-7	CASSEGSGGPYEQYF
TRBV12-3/TRBV12-4	many	TRBJ1-1	CASIPGPGFLMNTEAFF
TRBV4-1	.	TRBJ2-5	CASSHLYSTQETQYF
TRBV20-1	.	TRBJ2-7	CSAPGTLSYEQYF